This T cell receptor (beta chain) was obtained from a study of OX40 agonist ivuxolimab in advanced cancers. The overall study: Three patients responded partially, comprising one with hepatocellular carcinoma and two with cutaneous melanoma. Study-wide results and caveats: Low levels of normalized T-cell clonal expansion also appeared in some nonresponders.

CDR1 is DFQATT and CDR2 is SNEGSKA in the germline V gene (reference sequence). The CDR3 totals 10 residues. The table came from immunoSEQ multiplex PCR; TCRdb's copy has only in-frame clones and leaves some out. The repertoire has some 86,000 clones, around 83% of them found once; the top ten carry around 6%. Turning to this clone: Its target is not known. The junction departs from the called germline gene at one end, perhaps through a read error.

The specimen comprised CD4+ or CD8+ T cells sorted from blood, sampled in a trial of the OX40 agonist ivuxolimab. The source is an adult with an advanced solid tumor such as melanoma, head and neck, liver or kidney cancer. The gene calls are TRBV20-1 and TRBJ1-2, with a tentative D call TRBD1 (6 bases). The CDR3 protein is CSARDNGGHF. In nucleotides, the CDR3 is TGCAGTGCTAGAGATAATGGGGGCCACTTC.